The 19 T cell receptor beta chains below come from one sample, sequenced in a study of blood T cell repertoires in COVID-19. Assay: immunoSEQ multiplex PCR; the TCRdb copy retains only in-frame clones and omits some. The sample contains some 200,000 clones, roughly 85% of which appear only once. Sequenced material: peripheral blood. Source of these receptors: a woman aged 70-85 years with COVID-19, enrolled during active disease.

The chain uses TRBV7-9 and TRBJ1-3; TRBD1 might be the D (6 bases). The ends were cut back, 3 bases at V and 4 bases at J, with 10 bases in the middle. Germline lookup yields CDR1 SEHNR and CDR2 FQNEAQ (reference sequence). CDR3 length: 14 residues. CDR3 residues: CASSFSGGGNTIYF. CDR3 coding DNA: TGTGCCAGCAGCTTCAGCGGGGGCGGAAACACCATATATTTT.

Here the CDR3 reads CASSPGGTGGLGEQYF. Written as DNA, the CDR3 is TGTGCCAGCAGCCCAGGGGGGACAGGGGGCTTGGGCGAGCAGTACTTC. The chain couples TRBV11-3 to TRBJ2-7, with 12 bases identical to TRBD1. Germline loops: CDR1 SGHNT, CDR2 YENEEA. This CDR3 contains 16 residues. The trim removed 5 bases at V and 6 bases at J, leaving 11 bases unmatched. The entire variable domain, with the rest obtained from reference TRBV11-3 and TRBJ2-7, is as follows: EAGVVQSPRYKIIEKKQPVAFWCNPISGHNTLYWYLQNLGQGPELLIRYENEEAVDDSQLPKDRFSAERLKGVDSTLKIQPAELGDSAVYLCASSPGGTGGLGEQYFGPGTRLTVT.

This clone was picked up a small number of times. CDR3 coding DNA: TGTGCCAGCAGCACCCGACAGGACACTGAAGCTTTCTTT. This encodes CASSTRQDTEAFF. The chain uses TRBV3-1 (or the pseudogene TRBV3-2) and TRBJ1-1, with TRBD1 as a possible D gene (6 bases). The CDR3 sequence is 13 residues long. Germline V CDR1 and CDR2: LGHDT, YNNKEL (reference sequence). The V end was cut by 5 bases, the J end by 3 bases, with 10 bases between.

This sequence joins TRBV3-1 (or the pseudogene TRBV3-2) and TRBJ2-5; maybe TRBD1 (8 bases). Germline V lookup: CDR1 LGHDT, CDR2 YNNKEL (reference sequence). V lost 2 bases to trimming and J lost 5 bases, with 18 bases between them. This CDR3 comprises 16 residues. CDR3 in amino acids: CASSQITGQGGETQYF. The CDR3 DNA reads TGTGCCAGCAGCCAAATTACCGGACAGGGAGGGGAGACCCAGTACTTC.

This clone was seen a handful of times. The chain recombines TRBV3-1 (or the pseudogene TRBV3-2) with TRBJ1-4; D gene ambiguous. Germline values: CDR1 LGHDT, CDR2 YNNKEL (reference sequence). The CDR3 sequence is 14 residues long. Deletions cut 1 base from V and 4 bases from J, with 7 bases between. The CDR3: CASSQVGFNEKLFF. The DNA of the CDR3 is TGTGCCAGCAGCCAAGTTGGCTTTAATGAAAAACTGTTTTTT.

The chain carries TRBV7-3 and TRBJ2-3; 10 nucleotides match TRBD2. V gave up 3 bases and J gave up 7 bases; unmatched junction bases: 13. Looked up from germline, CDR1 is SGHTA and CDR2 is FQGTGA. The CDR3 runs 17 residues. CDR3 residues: CASSFLAGASGGYTQYF. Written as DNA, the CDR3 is TGTGCCAGCAGCTTTCTAGCGGGGGCCTCCGGAGGGTATACGCAGTATTTT.

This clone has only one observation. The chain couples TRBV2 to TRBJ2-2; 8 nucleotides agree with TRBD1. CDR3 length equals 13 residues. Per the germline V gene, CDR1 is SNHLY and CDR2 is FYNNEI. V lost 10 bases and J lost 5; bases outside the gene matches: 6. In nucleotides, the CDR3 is TGTGCCACCGGACAGGGAAGGACCGGGGAGCTGTTTTTT. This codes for CATGQGRTGELFF.

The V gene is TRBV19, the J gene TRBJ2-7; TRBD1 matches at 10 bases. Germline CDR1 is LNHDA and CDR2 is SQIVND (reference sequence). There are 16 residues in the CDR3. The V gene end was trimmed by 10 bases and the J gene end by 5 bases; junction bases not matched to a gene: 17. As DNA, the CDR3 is TGTGCCATTAAACTAAAGGGGGGGGACAGGGGCCACGAGCAGTACTTC. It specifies CAIKLKGGDRGHEQYF.

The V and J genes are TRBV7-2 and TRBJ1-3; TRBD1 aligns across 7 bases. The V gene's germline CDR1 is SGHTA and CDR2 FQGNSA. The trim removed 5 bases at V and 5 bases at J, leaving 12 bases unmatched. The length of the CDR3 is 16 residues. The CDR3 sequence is CASSPGGNRGRNTIYF. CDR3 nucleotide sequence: TGTGCCAGCAGCCCAGGGGGAAATCGGGGCCGAAACACCATATATTTT.

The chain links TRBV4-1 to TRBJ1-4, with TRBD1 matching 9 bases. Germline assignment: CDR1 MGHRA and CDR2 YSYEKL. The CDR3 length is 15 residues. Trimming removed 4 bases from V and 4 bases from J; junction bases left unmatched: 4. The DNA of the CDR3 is TGCGCCAGCAGCCGCCGACAGGGGGATAATGAAAAACTGTTTTTT. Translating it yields CASSRRQGDNEKLFF.

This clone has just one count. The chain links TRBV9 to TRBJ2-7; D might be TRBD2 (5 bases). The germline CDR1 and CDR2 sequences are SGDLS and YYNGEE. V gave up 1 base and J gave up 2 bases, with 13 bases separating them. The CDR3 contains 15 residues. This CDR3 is CASSVSGDPTYEQYF. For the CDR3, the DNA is TGTGCCAGCAGCGTAAGCGGCGACCCCACCTACGAGCAGTACTTC.

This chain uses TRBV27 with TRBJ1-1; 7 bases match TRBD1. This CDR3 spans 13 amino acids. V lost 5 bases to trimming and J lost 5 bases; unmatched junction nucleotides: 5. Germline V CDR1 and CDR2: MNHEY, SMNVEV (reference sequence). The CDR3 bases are TGTGCCAGCAGTACGTACAGGGGAACTGAAGCTTTCTTT. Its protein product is CASSTYRGTEAFF.

The chain's CDR3 is CASSSSYGQGRRDEQFF. CDR3 coding DNA: TGTGCCAGCAGCTCCTCCTACGGACAGGGTCGTAGGGATGAGCAGTTCTTC. The J gene is TRBJ2-1, the V gene TRBV13; 8 bases map to TRBD1. V lost 4 bases and J lost 8; bases outside the gene matches: 16. Germline loops: CDR1 PRHDT, CDR2 FYEKMQ (reference sequence). The CDR3 extends over 17 amino acids.

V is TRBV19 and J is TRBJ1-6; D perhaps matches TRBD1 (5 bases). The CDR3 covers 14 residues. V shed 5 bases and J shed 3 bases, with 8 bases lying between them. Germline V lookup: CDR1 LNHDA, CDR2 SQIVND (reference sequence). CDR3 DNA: TGTGCCAGTAGTCCGGACAACTATAATTCACCCCTCCACTTT. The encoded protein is CASSPDNYNSPLHF.

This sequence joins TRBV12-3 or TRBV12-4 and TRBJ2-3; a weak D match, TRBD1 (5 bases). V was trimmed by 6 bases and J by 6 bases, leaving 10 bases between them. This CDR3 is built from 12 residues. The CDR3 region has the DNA TGTGCCAGCAGCCGCAGGGTGGATACGCAGTATTTT. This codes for CASSRRVDTQYF.

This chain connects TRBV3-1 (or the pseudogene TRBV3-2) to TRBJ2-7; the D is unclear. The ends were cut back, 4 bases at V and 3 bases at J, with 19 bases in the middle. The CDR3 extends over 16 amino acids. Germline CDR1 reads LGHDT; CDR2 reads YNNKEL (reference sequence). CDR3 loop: CASSPHLNSIDYEQYF. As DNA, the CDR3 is TGTGCCAGCAGCCCGCATTTAAACTCCATCGACTACGAGCAGTACTTC.

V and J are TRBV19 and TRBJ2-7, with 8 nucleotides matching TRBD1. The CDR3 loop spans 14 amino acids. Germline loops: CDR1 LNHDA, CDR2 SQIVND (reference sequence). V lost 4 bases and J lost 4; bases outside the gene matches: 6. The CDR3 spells CASSNQGARYEQYF. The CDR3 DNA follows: TGTGCCAGTAGTAACCAGGGGGCGCGTTACGAGCAGTACTTC. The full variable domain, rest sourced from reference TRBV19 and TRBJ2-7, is DGGITQSPKYLFRKEGQNVTLSCEQNLNHDAMYWYRQDPGQGLRLIYYSQIVNDFQKGDIAEGYSVSREKKESFPLTVTSAQKNPTAFYLCASSNQGARYEQYFGPGTRLTVT.

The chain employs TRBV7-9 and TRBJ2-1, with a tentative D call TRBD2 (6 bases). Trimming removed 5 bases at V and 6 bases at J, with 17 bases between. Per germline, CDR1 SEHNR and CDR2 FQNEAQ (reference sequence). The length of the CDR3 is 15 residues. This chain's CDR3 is CASSQDYRRGNEQFF. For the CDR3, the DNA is TGTGCCAGCAGCCAAGACTATCGGAGGGGCAATGAGCAGTTCTTC.

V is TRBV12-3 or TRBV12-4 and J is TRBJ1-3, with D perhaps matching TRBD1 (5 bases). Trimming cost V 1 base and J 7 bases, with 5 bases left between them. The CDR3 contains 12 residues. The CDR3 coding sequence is TGTGCCAGCAGTTTAGAGGGGAACACCATATATTTT. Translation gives CASSLEGNTIYF.